One sample yielded the 15 T cell receptor beta chains listed below, sequenced in a study of blood T cell repertoires in COVID-19. The assay was immunoSEQ multiplex PCR, and TCRdb's table has in-frame clones only and misses some. There are 95,000 to 150,000 clones in the sample; around three quarters occur only once, and 16% lies in the top ten. The sequenced material came from peripheral blood. The origin of the receptors is a man in his 60s with active or convalescent COVID-19.

The chain couples TRBV28 to TRBJ2-1; the D gene is possibly TRBD1 (6 bases). In germline, CDR1 is MDHEN, CDR2 SYDVKM. The ends were cut back, 6 bases at V and 3 bases at J, with 15 bases in the middle. The CDR3 sequence is 15 residues long. Here the CDR3 reads CASSQQGAVYNEQFF. Here the CDR3 DNA reads TGTGCCAGCAGCCAACAGGGTGCGGTCTACAATGAGCAGTTCTTC.

This chain links TRBV15 with TRBJ1-5, with 7 bases aligning to TRBD1. The V segment lost 7 bases and the J segment 3 bases; nucleotides outside the gene matches: 3. The CDR3 length is 13 residues. CDR1 is LNHNV and CDR2 is YYDKDF in the germline V gene (reference sequence). CDR3 nucleotide sequence: TGTGCCACCACACAGGGGCTCAATCAGCCCCAGCATTTT. Protein: CATTQGLNQPQHF.

The genes are TRBV15 and TRBJ2-1; 7 bases match TRBD2. This CDR3 spans 13 amino acids. V was clipped by 0 bases and J by 8 bases; unmatched bases: 1. Germline CDR1 reads LNHNV; CDR2 reads YYDKDF (reference sequence). CDR3 protein: CATSREAGDEQFF. Here the CDR3 DNA reads TGTGCCACCAGCAGAGAGGCGGGGGATGAGCAGTTCTTC.

The chain employs TRBV2 and TRBJ2-7, with TRBD1 matching over 8 bases. The CDR3 runs to 14 residues. The germline V gene has CDR1 SNHLY and CDR2 FYNNEI. V dropped 6 bases and J dropped 2; count of bases not matched to a gene: 6. The CDR3 sequence: CASREQGGPYEQYF. DNA for the CDR3: TGTGCCAGCAGGGAACAGGGGGGCCCCTACGAGCAGTACTTC.

The chain links TRBV14 to TRBJ2-7; a possible D gene is TRBD2 (6 bases). The CDR3 totals 17 residues. Germline V gene lookup returns CDR1 SGHDN and CDR2 FVKESK. V gave up 4 bases and J gave up 0 bases, with 19 bases separating them. CDR3 protein: CASSRTGGALLSYEQYF. CDR3 nucleotides: TGTGCCAGCAGCCGAACCGGAGGGGCTTTACTCTCCTACGAGCAGTACTTC.

The chain is built from TRBV27 and TRBJ2-5, with D possibly matching TRBD2 (5 bases). V was shortened by 5 bases and J by 2 bases, with 9 bases between the two germline ends. The germline V gene encodes CDR1 MNHEY and CDR2 SMNVEV (reference sequence). The CDR3 sequence is 13 residues long. CDR3 sequence reads: CASSPRGQETQYF. CDR3 nucleotides: TGTGCCAGCAGTCCCCGGGGACAAGAGACCCAGTACTTC.

The chain links TRBV30 to TRBJ2-7, with a tentative D call TRBD1 (6 bases). Deletions cut 7 bases from V and 0 bases from J, with 16 bases between. Per the germline V gene, CDR1 is GTSNPN and CDR2 is SVGIG (reference sequence). The CDR3 extends over 14 amino acids. CDR3 in DNA: TGTGCCTTCTATCGGGACACGAGCTCCTACGAGCAGTACTTC. This codes for CAFYRDTSSYEQYF.

This clone has just one count. The genes are TRBV9 and TRBJ2-2; D remains unclear. Trimming left V 5 bases short and J 3 bases short, with 11 bases between. Germline V gene lookup returns CDR1 SGDLS and CDR2 YYNGEE. The CDR3 length is 14 residues. CDR3 sequence: CASRSSSDTGELFF. The CDR3 DNA follows: TGTGCCAGCAGGTCCTCCTCAGACACCGGGGAGCTGTTTTTT.

This clone was detected only once. The V gene is TRBV4-1, the J gene TRBJ1-5, with TRBD1 identical over 8 bases. CDR1 is MGHRA and CDR2 is YSYEKL in the germline V gene. V shed 1 base, J shed 3 bases, and the junction held 2 bases outside the gene matches. CDR3 size: 15 residues. The CDR3 loop reads CASSQGDRNNQPQHF. The DNA of the CDR3 is TGCGCCAGCAGCCAAGGGGACAGGAACAATCAGCCCCAGCATTTT.

The chain uses TRBV12-3 or TRBV12-4 and TRBJ2-5; TRBD2 is a possible D gene (5 bases). CDR3 length: 13 residues. Trimming shortened V by 5 bases and J by 5 bases, and 12 bases separated the two germline ends. CDR3 amino acids: CASSPLRRETQYF. In DNA form, the CDR3 reads TGTGCCAGCAGTCCCCTGCGGAGGGAGACCCAGTACTTC.

The rearrangement links TRBV4-2 to TRBJ2-1, with 10 nucleotides matching TRBD2. CDR3 length: 18 residues. V shed 3 bases and J 5 bases; nucleotides not matched to a gene: 13. CDR1 LGHNA and CDR2 YNFKEQ come from the germline V gene. This CDR3 reads CASSQQEGGLAHNNEQFF. The CDR3 DNA reads as TGTGCCAGCAGCCAGCAAGAAGGGGGACTAGCGCACAACAATGAGCAGTTCTTC.

The chain recombines TRBV10-2 with TRBJ2-2; D is uncertain. V was clipped by 5 bases and J by 6 bases, with 4 bases between them. CDR1 is WSHSY and CDR2 is SAAADI in the germline V gene. CDR3 length: 11 residues. The CDR3 sequence: CASSSAGELFF. The CDR3 bases are TGCGCCAGCAGTTCAGCCGGGGAGCTGTTTTTT.

The V and J genes are TRBV7-9 and TRBJ2-5; D remains unclear. V was shortened by 6 bases and J by 4 bases, with 12 bases between the two germline ends. CDR1 and CDR2 (germline): SEHNR, FQNEAQ (reference sequence). The CDR3 has 13 amino acids. CDR3 nucleotides: TGTGCCAGCAGTCCAGACAACCGAGAGACCCAGTACTTC. It specifies CASSPDNRETQYF.

As DNA, the CDR3 is TGTGCCAGTAGTACTCTCATTGGGGGCGCTAAGACCGGGGAGCTGTTTTTT. Protein product: CASSTLIGGAKTGELFF. This rearrangement joins TRBV19 to TRBJ2-2, with a possible D match to TRBD1 (6 bases). V was shortened by 4 bases and J by 5 bases, with 20 bases between the two germline ends. This CDR3 region has 17 residues. The germline gives CDR1 LNHDA, CDR2 SQIVND (reference sequence).

CDR3 nucleotide sequence: TGTGCCAGCAGGTCAGGGAATCAGCCCCAGCATTTT. It yields the protein CASRSGNQPQHF. J is TRBJ1-5 and V is TRBV28; D might be TRBD1 (5 bases). The CDR3 spans 12 residues. Germline V CDR1 and CDR2: MDHEN, SYDVKM. V was cut by 6 bases and J by 4 bases, with 7 bases left in between.